These T cell receptor beta chains were read from a single sample in a study of T cell responses to AZD1222 COVID-19 vaccine. The protocol was immunoSEQ multiplex PCR, while the TCRdb copy is restricted to in-frame clones and leaves out a portion. The top ten hold around 8.3% of the sample, which has some 140,000 clones, roughly 85% seen once. The specimen comprised peripheral blood, sampled 28 days after the second dose of the MenACWY control vaccine. Receptors were obtained from an adult who received the MenACWY meningococcal vaccine as a control. CDR3s include the opening cysteine and the closing phenylalanine or tryptophan. The D gene is left open where the match is weak. Clone size, where shown, is once, few, many, or a class for clones that have expanded.

.	few	TRBV30	TRBJ1-2	TGTGCCTGGAGTGTACTTCAGGGCTTAGCTGGCTACACCTTC	CAWSVLQGLAGYTF
.	.	TRBV30	TRBJ2-3	TGTGCCTGGAGTGTACGCCTAGCCGCTAGCACAGATACGCAGTATTTT	CAWSVRLAASTDTQYF
.	.	TRBV5-4	TRBJ2-3	TGTGCCAGCAGCTTGGCCCAAATAGGATCCACAGATACGCAGTATTTT	CASSLAQIGSTDTQYF
.	once	TRBV5-8	TRBJ1-2	TGTGCCAGCACCTCAAAGGGGACTGTCAAGGGTGGCTACACCTTC	CASTSKGTVKGGYTF
TRBD2	.	TRBV5-1	TRBJ2-7	TGCGCCAGCAGCCGCGGGGGACTAGCGGTATCCCACGAGCAGTACTTC	CASSRGGLAVSHEQYF
.	.	TRBV5-8	TRBJ2-6	TGTGCCAGCAGCTTGTCGACCTCTGGGGCCAACGTCCTGACTTTC	CASSLSTSGANVLTF
TRBD1	once	TRBV27	TRBJ1-2	TGTGCCACCGCGGAGGGACAGGATAACGGCTACACCTTC	CATAEGQDNGYTF
.	.	TRBV5-1	TRBJ2-5	TGCGCCAGCAGCCGTTCTCCGGGCCAAGAGACCCAGTACTTC	CASSRSPGQETQYF
TRBD2	.	TRBV16	TRBJ2-2	TGTGCCAGCAGCCTTAGGACTAGCAGTCGGGAGCTGTTTTTT	CASSLRTSSRELFF
.	.	TRBV3-1/TRBV3-2	TRBJ1-6	TGTGCCAGCAGCCAAGATAAAATCTCCCTCCACTTT	CASSQDKISLHF
.	.	TRBV5-6	TRBJ2-1	TGTGCCAGCAGACGGTTCTCCTACAATGAGCAGTTCTTC	CASRRFSYNEQFF
.	.	TRBV19	TRBJ2-2	TGTGCCAGTAGGTGGTTCGGGCCCGGGGAGCTGTTTTTT	CASRWFGPGELFF
.	.	TRBV6-4	TRBJ2-1	TGTGCCAGCAGTCTTTCCGGGGGCTACAATGAGCAGTTCTTC	CASSLSGGYNEQFF
.	.	TRBV5-1	TRBJ2-2	TGCGCCAGCAGCCGCGTCGAAACAGGGTACGGTGCCGGGGAGCTGTTTTTT	CASSRVETGYGAGELFF
.	.	TRBV5-4	TRBJ1-2	TGTGCCAGCAGCTTTGGCGGGGGGACCGCGTCTGTAGGTGGCTACACCTTC	CASSFGGGTASVGGYTF
TRBD2	.	TRBV5-1	TRBJ2-3	TGCGCCAGCAGCTTTTCCGGGACTAGCGGGAGGAAACACACAGATACGCAGTATTTT	CASSFSGTSGRKHTDTQYF
TRBD2	.	TRBV5-6	TRBJ2-1	TGTGCCAGCAGCTTGGTAGGGCAAGCGGGAATTTTTTACAATGAGCAGTTCTTC	CASSLVGQAGIFYNEQFF
TRBD1	.	TRBV27	TRBJ2-7	TGTGCCAGCTGGGACAGGGGGAGCCTCTACGAGCAGTACTTC	CASWDRGSLYEQYF
.	.	TRBV19	TRBJ1-6	TGTGCCAGTAGTACCGGGACACCTGATAATTCACCCCTCCACTTT	CASSTGTPDNSPLHF
.	.	TRBV10-3	TRBJ1-1	TGTGCCATCAGTGAGTATAGCCAGTTGAACACTGAAGCTTTCTTT	CAISEYSQLNTEAFF
TRBD1	.	TRBV9	TRBJ1-4	TGTGCCAGCAGCAGGGGGCAGAGGGAAAAACTGTTTTTT	CASSRGQREKLFF
.	.	TRBV28	TRBJ2-1	TGTGCCAGCAGCTCCCTCGGCAGGGCCTCCTACAATGAGCAGTTCTTC	CASSSLGRASYNEQFF
.	.	TRBV28	TRBJ1-4	TGTGCCAGCAGTTTTCAGGGGCCGGTTGAAAAACTGTTTTTT	CASSFQGPVEKLFF
.	.	TRBV5-4	TRBJ1-1	TGTGCCAGCAGCTTGGTAGCGGGGACTGAAGCTTTCTTT	CASSLVAGTEAFF
TRBD1	.	TRBV10-3	TRBJ1-5	TGTGCCATCTCTGGGACAGGTAGAACTCATCAGCCCCAGCATTTT	CAISGTGRTHQPQHF
TRBD1	once	TRBV29-1	TRBJ2-2	TGCAGCGTCCAGGACCGAGGGACAGGGGTAGGCACCGGGGAGCTGTTTTTT	CSVQDRGTGVGTGELFF
.	.	TRBV6-1	TRBJ1-2	TGTGCCAGCAGTGAATTAATAATGGGGAGGGAGCATGGCTACACCTTC	CASSELIMGREHGYTF
TRBD1	.	TRBV3-1/TRBV3-2	TRBJ1-1	TGTGCCAGCAGCCAAAAGGGGGCACTGTGGAGCACTGAAGCTTTCTTT	CASSQKGALWSTEAFF
.	once	TRBV7-9	TRBJ2-5	TGTGCCAGCAGCCCCGACCGATCCCGGGGGTACCAAGAGACCCAGTACTTC	CASSPDRSRGYQETQYF
.	.	TRBV5-1	TRBJ1-1	TGCGCCAGCAGGGACCCGAACACTGAAGCTTTCTTT	CASRDPNTEAFF
.	.	TRBV7-6	TRBJ2-3	TGTGCCAGCAGCCCCAACAGGAACTACACAGATACGCAGTATTTT	CASSPNRNYTDTQYF
.	.	TRBV28	TRBJ1-4	TGTGCCAGCACCAACGGGCACACCGATGAAAAACTGTTTTTT	CASTNGHTDEKLFF
.	few	TRBV3-1/TRBV3-2	TRBJ2-2	TGTGCCAGCAGCCCCCTCCGAGCCCAGAGAAACACCGGGGAGCTGTTTTTT	CASSPLRAQRNTGELFF
.	.	TRBV7-8	TRBJ1-5	TGTGCCAGCAGCTTAGACTCGGGGCTCAGCAATCAGCCCCAGCATTTT	CASSLDSGLSNQPQHF
TRBD2	.	TRBV28	TRBJ2-3	TGTGCCAGCAGTTTAAGCGGGGGGGCCAGAACAGATACGCAGTATTTT	CASSLSGGARTDTQYF
.	.	TRBV19	TRBJ1-5	TGTGCCAGTAGTATAATTCGGCTGAATAGCAATCAGCCCCAGCATTTT	CASSIIRLNSNQPQHF